The source of this T cell receptor beta chain is a study of technical replicates of blood from a handful of donors (dated 2017 in TCRdb). Looking up the germline V gene yields CDR1 SGHRS and CDR2 YFSETQ. Including cysteine and phenylalanine, the CDR3 has 14 amino acids. Only CDR3 DNA is held: 42 bases, read in frame from base 1. V loses 0 bases, J loses 5 bases, and the germline ends lie 9 bases apart. The library was made by the immunoSEQ multiplex PCR assay. TCRdb provides this immuneACCESS table in a form limited to in-frame rearrangements. Some clones are lacking; in checked studies, under half of them reflect an unresolved V gene, and why the rest are absent is not known. A total of 79,000 or so clones appear in this sample, about 90% of them only once. Approximately 0.4% of the sample is in the top ten clones. With regard to this clone: No cognate antigen has been identified for it. Within one base of it there is no much larger clone, and no base qualities were kept.

The sequence joins TRBV5-1 to TRBJ2-1; TRBD2 is possibly the D segment (6 matching bases). Sequenced: T cells isolated from PBMCs. This TCR was sampled from a human donor in good health. The CDR3 corresponds to CASSLGSGDNEQFF. The nucleotide sequence reads TGCGCCAGCAGCTTGGGGTCGGGGGACAATGAGCAGTTCTTC.